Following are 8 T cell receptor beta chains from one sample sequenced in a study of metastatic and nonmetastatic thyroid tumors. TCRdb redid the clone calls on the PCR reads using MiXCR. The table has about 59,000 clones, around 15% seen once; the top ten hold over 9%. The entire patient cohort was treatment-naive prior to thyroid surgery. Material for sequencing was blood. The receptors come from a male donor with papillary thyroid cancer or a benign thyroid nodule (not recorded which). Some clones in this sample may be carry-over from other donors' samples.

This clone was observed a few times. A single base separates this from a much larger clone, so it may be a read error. CDR3 sequence reads: CSFGDRNYGYTF. The CDR3 DNA reads TGCAGCTTTGGGGACAGAAACTATGGCTACACCTTC. The V call is TRBV29-1, the J call TRBJ1-2; 7 nucleotides line up with TRBD1. From germline, CDR1 is SQVTM and CDR2 ANQGSEA. This CDR3 contains 12 residues. Trimming cost V 8 bases and J 2 bases; bases outside gene matches: 5.

The DNA of the CDR3 is TGTGCCAGCAGCGGACTAGCGGGGGAGCCCGACGAGCAGTACTTC. Its protein is CASSGLAGEPDEQYF. The chain employs TRBV6-2 or TRBV6-3 and TRBJ2-7; TRBD2 matches at 13 bases. The germline V gene has CDR1 MNHEY and CDR2 SVGEGT. The CDR3 is 15 residues long. V lost 6 bases to trimming and J lost 5 bases; unmatched junction nucleotides: 7.

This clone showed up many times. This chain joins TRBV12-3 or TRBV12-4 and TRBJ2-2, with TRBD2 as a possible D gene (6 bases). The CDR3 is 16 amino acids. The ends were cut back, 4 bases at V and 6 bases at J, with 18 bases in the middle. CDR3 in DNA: TGTGCCAGCAGTTCTCGACGGGGGAATGGGGCCGGGGAGCTGTTTTTT. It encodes CASSSRRGNGAGELFF.

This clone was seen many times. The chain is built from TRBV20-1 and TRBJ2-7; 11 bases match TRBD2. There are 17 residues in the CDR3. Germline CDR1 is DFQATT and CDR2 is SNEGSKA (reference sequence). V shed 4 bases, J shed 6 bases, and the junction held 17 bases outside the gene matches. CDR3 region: CSATGLLAGVAPVEQYV. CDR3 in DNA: TGCAGTGCTACGGGCCTACTAGCGGGAGTGGCCCCCGTCGAGCAGTACGTC.

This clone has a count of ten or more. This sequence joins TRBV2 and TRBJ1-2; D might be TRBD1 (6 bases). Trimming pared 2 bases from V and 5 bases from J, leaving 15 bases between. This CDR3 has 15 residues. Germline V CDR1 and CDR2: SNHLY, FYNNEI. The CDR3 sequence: CASSESSGVNYGYTF. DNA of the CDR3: TGTGCCAGCAGTGAATCGTCAGGGGTCAATTATGGCTACACCTTC. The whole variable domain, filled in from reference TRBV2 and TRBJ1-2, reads EPEVTQTPSHQVTQMGQEVILRCVPISNHLYFYWYRQILGQKVEFLVSFYNNEISEKSEIFDDQFSVERPDGSNFTLKIRSTKLEDSAMYFCASSESSGVNYGYTFGSGTRLTVV.

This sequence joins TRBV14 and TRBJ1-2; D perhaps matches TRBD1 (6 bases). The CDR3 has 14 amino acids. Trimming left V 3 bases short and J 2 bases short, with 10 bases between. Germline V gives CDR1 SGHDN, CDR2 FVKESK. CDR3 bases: TGTGCCAGCAGCCAGGGGGGCGCGAACTATGGCTACACCTTC. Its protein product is CASSQGGANYGYTF.

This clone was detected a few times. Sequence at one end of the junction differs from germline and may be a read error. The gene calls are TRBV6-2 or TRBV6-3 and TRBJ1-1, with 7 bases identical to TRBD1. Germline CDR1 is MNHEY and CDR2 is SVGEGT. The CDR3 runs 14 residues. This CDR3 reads CASIYLPGGGEAFF. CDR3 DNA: TGTGCCAGCATTTACCTTCCAGGGGGGGGTGAAGCTTTCTTT.

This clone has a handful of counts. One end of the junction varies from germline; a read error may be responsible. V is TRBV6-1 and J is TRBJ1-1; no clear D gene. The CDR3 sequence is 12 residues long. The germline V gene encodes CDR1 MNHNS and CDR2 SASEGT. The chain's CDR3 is CASFRWNTESFF. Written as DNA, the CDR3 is TGTGCCAGCTTCAGGTGGAACACTGAATCTTTCTTT.